One sample yielded the 8 T cell receptor beta chains listed below, sequenced in a study of cytomegalovirus exposure and HLA in healthy donors. In the PCR, 60 Vbeta and 13 Jbeta primers were used. Clones were read by immunoSEQ multiplex PCR, and TCRdb kept only the in-frame ones, dropping some. The sample lists some 150,000 clones, more than 70% seen once, with about 1% in the top ten. Sample: PBMCs. These receptors all stem from a male donor in good health and CMV-seronegative.

This clone has a handful of counts. The chain links TRBV27 to TRBJ2-7, with TRBD1 matching over 7 bases. The length of the CDR3 is 13 residues. Germline V gene sequence: CDR1 MNHEY, CDR2 SMNVEV (reference sequence). Unmatched junction bases numbered 4, after V lost 5 bases and J lost 3 bases. The chain's CDR3 is CASSRGGNYEQYF. The CDR3 DNA is TGTGCCAGCAGTCGAGGGGGCAACTACGAGCAGTACTTC.

This clone was recorded a few times. The chain is built from TRBV7-2 and TRBJ2-3; 8 bases are shared with TRBD2. Trimming removed 5 bases from V and 0 bases from J; junction bases left unmatched: 7. CDR1 is SGHTA and CDR2 is FQGNSA in the germline V gene. The CDR3 length is 16 residues. The CDR3 nucleotides read TGTGCCAGCAGCGCGAATAGCGGGAAGAGCACAGATACGCAGTATTTT. Translation gives CASSANSGKSTDTQYF.

The chain recombines TRBV5-1 with TRBJ1-6; D uncertain. V gave up 4 bases and J gave up 0 bases, with 8 bases separating them. Germline V gene data show CDR1 as SGHRS and CDR2 as YFSETQ. The CDR3 spans 15 residues. The CDR3 spells CASSVDGSYNSPLHF. The CDR3 nucleotides read TGCGCCAGCAGCGTGGACGGCTCCTATAATTCACCCCTCCACTTT.

This chain links TRBV18 with TRBJ1-1; D not resolved. V was pared by 6 bases and J by 6 bases, with 14 bases between. CDR3 length equals 13 residues. Germline CDR1 reads KGHSH; CDR2 reads LQKENI. The CDR3 region is CASSPVQSAEAFF. The CDR3 DNA is TGTGCCAGCTCTCCCGTCCAGAGCGCTGAAGCTTTCTTT.

The CDR3 spells CASGPGQYNEQFF. In DNA form, the CDR3 reads TGTGCCAGCGGGCCGGGACAGTACAATGAGCAGTTCTTC. The chain carries TRBV9 and TRBJ2-1, with 7 bases aligning to TRBD1. CDR1 SGDLS and CDR2 YYNGEE come from the germline V gene. V was pared by 7 bases and J by 4 bases, with 5 bases of the junction left unmatched. There are 13 residues in the CDR3.

V and J are TRBV6-5 and TRBJ2-3; D may be TRBD1 (6 bases). V was cut by 6 bases and J by 1 base, with 11 bases left in between. The CDR3 loop spans 14 amino acids. Germline assignment: CDR1 MNHEY and CDR2 SVGAGI. The CDR3 DNA reads as TGTGCCAGCAGCAGGGGTAGCGGCACAGATACGCAGTATTTT. It specifies CASSRGSGTDTQYF.

Concerning this clone itself: At one boundary the junction diverges from the germline segment, which might be a read error. In DNA, the CDR3 is TGTGCTAGCAGCTTAGGGAGTTCAGACGAGACCCAGTACTTC. It specifies CASSLGSSDETQYF. This chain connects TRBV7-7 to TRBJ2-5; D is perhaps TRBD2 (5 bases). Germline CDR1 and CDR2: SSHAT and FNYEAQ (reference sequence). This CDR3 region has 14 residues.

The chain carries TRBV9 and TRBJ1-2, with D possibly matching TRBD1 (5 bases). V lost 0 bases and J lost 6, with 12 bases in between. This CDR3 spans 14 amino acids. CDR1 SGDLS and CDR2 YYNGEE come from the germline V gene. DNA for the CDR3: TGTGCCAGCAGCGTAGAGGGGAAGACGGATGGCTACACCTTC. It is translated as CASSVEGKTDGYTF. The variable domain in full, with the rest retrieved from reference TRBV9 and TRBJ1-2, is DSGVTQTPKHLITATGQRVTLRCSPRSGDLSVYWYQQSLDQGLQFLIQYYNGEERAKGNILERFSAQQFPDLHSELNLSSLELGDSALYFCASSVEGKTDGYTFGSGTRLTVV.